This TCR beta chain emerged from a study of T cell repertoires in cytomegalovirus infection (dated by TCRdb to about 2019). Study-wide context: Alongside well-studied HLA-B-restricted epitopes, the peptide stimulations were aimed at recently identified HLA-C-restricted CMV epitopes, whose presentation resists viral immunomodulation. Because public TCR beta signatures pointed to carriage of CMV infection together with the matching HLA type, the HLA type of each donor mattered for the analysis. What the work shows at the level of the full study, not this receptor alone: In the ex vivo response, HLA-C-restricted CMV-specific TCR beta clonotypes were dominant, and in two of eight donors the single most frequent clonotype came from this HLA-C-restricted group. Cumulative frequency of public TCR beta family members discriminated carriers of CMV infection plus the relevant HLA type in this cohort and an independent roughly 320-donor cohort.

For this chain, trimming is 4 bases at the V end and 6 bases at the J end, and the number of junction bases without a gene match is 6. The CDR1 and CDR2 encoded by the germline V gene are SGHVT and SQSDAQ. Spanning cysteine to valine, the CDR3 consists of 13 amino acids. Only CDR3 DNA is held: 39 bases, read in frame from base 1. Sequencing relied on an Illumina HiSeq 1500. TCRdb's own reprocessing of the public reads used fastp at Q25 and MiXCR and kept productive beta chains. Rows matching on CDR3 protein sequence are summarized as one entry with the most common DNA and genes. The sample yields 650,000 to 900,000 distinct CDR3 sequences; under 35% were counted once. The ten top clones hold 10% to 15% of the sample. Reading the label with the study, this specimen's treatment or condition is: in vitro stimulation with specific CMV peptide epitopes to enrich CMV-specific T cells. Concerning this clonotype itself: The target of this receptor is not known. No base qualities exist here, and no much larger clone lies one base off it.

The receptor chain draws on TRBV7-4 and TRBJ2-7; the central 7 bases match TRBD1. Sample: cultured CD8+ T cells from PBMCs, taken from culture after CMV antigen stimulation. This TCR was sampled from a human donor in good health (CMV status not recorded). Some clones in this sample may be carry-over from other donors' samples. The CDR3 protein: CASSSLTGVEQYV. The DNA sequence is TGTGCCAGCAGCTCTCTCACAGGGGTCGAGCAGTACGTC.